This entry features one T cell receptor (beta chain) sequence. TCRdb keeps only in-frame clones here, not all; method: immunoSEQ multiplex PCR. The sample has about 2.5 million clones; 80% to 95% are singletons. In the CD4+ fraction, cells were divided into CD45RA+ naive and CD45RA-negative memory subsets. Germline V lookup: CDR1 SGHRS, CDR2 YFSETQ. CDR3 length: 16 residues. Trimming cost V 4 bases and J 3 bases; bases outside gene matches: 13. The data originate from a study of shared clonotypes between healthy human individuals. Turning to the study itself: The cohort had two women and a few men, ages 18 to 49.

The rearrangement uses TRBV5-1 and TRBJ2-7, with 7 bases identical to TRBD1. The sequence was obtained from a man younger than 35 in good health. Some clones in this sample may be carry-over from other donors' samples. Sequenced input: naive CD4+ T cells from PBMCs. The sample's subset: CD45RA+ positively selected. The CDR3 DNA reads TGCGCCAGCAGCCCCCGTCCCGGGACAGCCTACTACGAGCAGTACTTC. Translating gives CASSPRPGTAYYEQYF.